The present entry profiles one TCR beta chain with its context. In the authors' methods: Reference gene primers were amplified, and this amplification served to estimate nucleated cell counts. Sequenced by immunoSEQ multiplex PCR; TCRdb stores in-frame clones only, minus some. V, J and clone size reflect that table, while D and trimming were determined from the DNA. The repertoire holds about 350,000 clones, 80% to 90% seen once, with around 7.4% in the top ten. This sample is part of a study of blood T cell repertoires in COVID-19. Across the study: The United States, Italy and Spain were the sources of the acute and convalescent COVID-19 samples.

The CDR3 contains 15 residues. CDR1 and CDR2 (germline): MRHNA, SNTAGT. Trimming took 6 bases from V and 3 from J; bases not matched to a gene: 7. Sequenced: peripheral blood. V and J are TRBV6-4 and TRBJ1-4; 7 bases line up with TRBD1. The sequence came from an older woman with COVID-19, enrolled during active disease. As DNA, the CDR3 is TGTGCCAGCAGCGACAGGGAGTGGGCTAATGAAAAACTGTTTTTT. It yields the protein CASSDREWANEKLFF.